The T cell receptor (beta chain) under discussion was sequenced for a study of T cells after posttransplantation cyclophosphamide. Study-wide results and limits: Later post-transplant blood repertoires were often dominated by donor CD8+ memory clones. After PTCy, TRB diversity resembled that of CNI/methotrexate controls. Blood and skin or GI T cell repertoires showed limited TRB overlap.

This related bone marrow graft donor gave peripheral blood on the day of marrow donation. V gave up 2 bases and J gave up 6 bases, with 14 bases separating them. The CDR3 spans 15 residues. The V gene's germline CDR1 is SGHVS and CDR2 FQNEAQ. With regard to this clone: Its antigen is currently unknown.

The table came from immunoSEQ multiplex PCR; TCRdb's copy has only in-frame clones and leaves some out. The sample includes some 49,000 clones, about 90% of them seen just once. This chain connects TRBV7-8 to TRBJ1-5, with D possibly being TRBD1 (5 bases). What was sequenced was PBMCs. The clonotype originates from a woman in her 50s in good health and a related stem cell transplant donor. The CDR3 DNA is TGTGCCAGCAGCTTAAAGCGGGGCTTTGTTCAGCCCCAGCATTTT. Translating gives CASSLKRGFVQPQHF.